These 20 T cell receptor beta chains came from one sample sequenced in a study of blood T cell repertoires in COVID-19. Clones were read by immunoSEQ multiplex PCR, and TCRdb kept only the in-frame ones, dropping some. The data contain roughly 220,000 clones, roughly 84% of them singletons. Sequenced input: PBMCs or T cells enriched from blood (not recorded which). The receptors stem from a middle-aged woman who had recovered from COVID-19.

This clone was observed once. This rearrangement joins TRBV28 to TRBJ2-2, with TRBD1 matching 10 bases. The V gene's germline CDR1 is MDHEN and CDR2 SYDVKM. CDR3 size: 15 residues. V shed 8 bases and J 4 bases; nucleotides not matched to a gene: 7. The CDR3 bases are TGTGCCAGCCTGTCGAGGACAGGGGGCACCGGGGAGCTGTTTTTT. This sequence encodes CASLSRTGGTGELFF.

There are a few counts of this clone. The chain links TRBV30 to TRBJ1-5; the D is unclear. The germline gives CDR1 GTSNPN, CDR2 SVGIG (reference sequence). The V and J ends lost 0 bases and 0 bases respectively, with 9 bases between them. This CDR3 is built from 15 residues. CDR3 region: CAWSVGKDSNQPQHF. The DNA of the CDR3 is TGTGCCTGGAGTGTGGGCAAGGATAGCAATCAGCCCCAGCATTTT. The full variable domain, in which reference TRBV30 and TRBJ1-5 provide the parts outside the CDR3, is SQTIHQWPATLVQPVGSPLSLECTVEGTSNPNLYWYRQAAGRGLQLLFYSVGIGQISSEVPQNLSASRPQDRQFILSSKKLLLSDSGFYLCAWSVGKDSNQPQHFGDGTRLSIL.

This clone was recorded once. V gene TRBV19 combines with J gene TRBJ1-1; D may be TRBD1 (5 bases). Per germline, CDR1 LNHDA and CDR2 SQIVND (reference sequence). V lost 6 bases, J lost 3 bases, and 17 bases lay in between. The length of the CDR3 is 15 residues. CDR3 sequence: CASSAGGGVYTEAFF. CDR3 nucleotide sequence: TGTGCCAGTAGCGCTGGGGGAGGGGTGTACACTGAAGCTTTCTTT.

CDR3 in DNA: TGTGCCAGCAGCTTATCGGACACAGACAATCAGCCCCAGCATTTT. Amino acids: CASSLSDTDNQPQHF. The genes are TRBV5-8 and TRBJ1-5; D might be TRBD1 (5 bases). The CDR3 contains 15 residues. CDR1 SGHTS and CDR2 YDEGEE come from the germline V gene. Trimming cost V 2 bases and J 3 bases, with 12 bases left between them.

The J gene is TRBJ1-2, the V gene TRBV28; 8 bases are a match to TRBD1. This CDR3 contains 15 residues. Germline values: CDR1 MDHEN, CDR2 SYDVKM. The V and J ends lost 6 bases and 0 bases, in that order; junction bases with no gene match: 6. Here the CDR3 DNA reads TGTGCCAGCAGGGCCGGGACAGGAGCTAACTATGGCTACACCTTC. Its translation: CASRAGTGANYGYTF.

The chain recombines TRBV19 with TRBJ2-7; 10 bases match TRBD1. This CDR3 is 17 amino acids long. Germline V gene sequence: CDR1 LNHDA, CDR2 SQIVND (reference sequence). With V trimmed by 5 bases and J by 3 bases, 13 bases remained unmatched. The CDR3 sequence: CASSQIGTGVSDYEQYV. In DNA, the CDR3 is TGTGCCAGTAGTCAAATAGGGACAGGGGTTTCCGACTACGAGCAGTACGTC.

This chain uses TRBV11-2 with TRBJ2-7; 8 bases are shared with TRBD2. In germline, CDR1 is SGHAT, CDR2 FQNNGV. V lost 3 bases, J lost 7 bases, and 5 bases stayed unmatched. The CDR3 runs to 13 residues. CDR3 region: CASSLREDVEQYF. CDR3 nucleotide sequence: TGTGCCAGCAGCTTGCGGGAGGACGTAGAGCAGTACTTC.

This chain joins TRBV28 and TRBJ2-5; D is uncertain. Germline CDR1 reads MDHEN; CDR2 reads SYDVKM. With 3 bases removed from V and 4 bases from J, the gap between germline ends came to 9 bases. This CDR3 is 13 amino acids long. CDR3 amino acids: CASSFGGLETQYF. Written as DNA, the CDR3 is TGTGCCAGCAGTTTTGGCGGCCTAGAGACCCAGTACTTC.

The chain combines TRBV7-9 with TRBJ1-6; 7 bases match TRBD1. V lost 3 bases and J lost 7; bases outside the gene matches: 6. Germline values: CDR1 SEHNR, CDR2 FQNEAQ (reference sequence). The CDR3 is made up of 15 amino acids. DNA for the CDR3: TGTGCCAGCAGCTTTCGGGACAGCAAAAATTCACCCCTCCACTTT. Amino acids: CASSFRDSKNSPLHF.

This clone is a singleton in its sample. This chain connects TRBV5-4 to TRBJ2-7; 11 bases align to TRBD1. The V and J ends lost 0 bases and 7 bases, in that order; junction bases with no gene match: 3. The CDR3 runs 14 residues. Germline CDR1 SGHNT, CDR2 YYREEE (reference sequence). The CDR3 DNA is TGTGCCAGCAGCTTGGGGGACAGGGGGTTTGAGCAGTACTTC. Translating it yields CASSLGDRGFEQYF.

V and J are TRBV5-4 and TRBJ2-5, with 8 nucleotides matching TRBD2. J lost 0 bases, V lost 0 bases, and 10 bases had no gene match. The CDR3 is 18 residues long. Germline CDR1 reads SGHNT; CDR2 reads YYREEE (reference sequence). CDR3 DNA sequence: TGTGCCAGCAGCTTGGTACCAGCGGGAGCGGTGGACCAAGAGACCCAGTACTTC. This translates into CASSLVPAGAVDQETQYF.

The gene calls are TRBV19 and TRBJ1-5; D is possibly TRBD1 (5 bases). V was pared by 7 bases and J by 3 bases, with 10 bases between. Germline lookup yields CDR1 LNHDA and CDR2 SQIVND (reference sequence). The CDR3 is made up of 13 amino acids. DNA for the CDR3: TGTGCCAGTACCCCGACAGCCAATCAGCCCCAGCATTTT. Protein: CASTPTANQPQHF.

This chain links TRBV20-1 with TRBJ1-1; D ambiguous. This CDR3 is 11 amino acids long. V shed 6 bases and J shed 4 bases, with 9 bases lying between them. Germline CDR1 reads DFQATT; CDR2 reads SNEGSKA (reference sequence). CDR3 sequence: CSAPMITEAFF. In DNA, the CDR3 is TGCAGTGCGCCTATGATCACTGAAGCTTTCTTT.

The chain carries TRBV7-6 and TRBJ2-2, with 8 bases aligning to TRBD2. The germline V gene encodes CDR1 SGHVS and CDR2 FNYEAQ. The ends lost 4 bases at V and 3 bases at J; junction bases unmatched: 13. CDR3 length equals 18 residues. The DNA of the CDR3 is TGTGCCAGCAGCTCCAGTATGGCGGGAGGTTCGTACACCGGGGAGCTGTTTTTT. This codes for CASSSSMAGGSYTGELFF.

The genes are TRBV27 and TRBJ1-5, with 8 positions matching TRBD1. This CDR3 region has 15 residues. The germline gives CDR1 MNHEY, CDR2 SMNVEV (reference sequence). V lost 11 bases and J lost 3; bases outside the gene matches: 12. CDR3 region: CASQPGGYNNQPQHF. As DNA, the CDR3 is TGTGCCTCTCAGCCAGGGGGCTATAACAATCAGCCCCAGCATTTT.

J is TRBJ1-4 and V is TRBV3-1 (or the pseudogene TRBV3-2), with D tentatively TRBD1 (5 bases). The CDR3 contains 13 residues. Deletions cut 3 bases from V and 5 bases from J, with 7 bases between. The germline V gene encodes CDR1 LGHDT and CDR2 YNNKEL (reference sequence). The CDR3 DNA is TGTGCCAGCAGCCAGGGGGGGAATGAAAAACTGTTTTTT. Translating it yields CASSQGGNEKLFF.

The V call is TRBV4-3, the J call TRBJ2-1, with 8 bases identical to TRBD2. The V gene's germline CDR1 is LGHNA and CDR2 YSLEER. CDR3 length: 17 residues. J was trimmed by 2 bases and V by 0 bases; bases with no gene match: 6. In DNA, the CDR3 is TGCGCCAGCAGCCAAGATAGAGCGGGAGCAACCTACAATGAGCAGTTCTTC. This encodes CASSQDRAGATYNEQFF.

The V call is TRBV7-9, the J call TRBJ2-5; possible D gene TRBD2, 5 bases. Trimming removed 4 bases at V and 2 bases at J, with 11 bases between. The CDR3 runs 14 residues. CDR1 SEHNR and CDR2 FQNEAQ come from the germline V gene (reference sequence). The CDR3 nucleotides read TGTGCCAGCAGCTCTCCGGGGATTCAAGAGACCCAGTACTTC. Translation gives CASSSPGIQETQYF.

The chain recombines TRBV2 with TRBJ2-2, with 7 positions matching TRBD2. V shed 8 bases, J shed 10 bases, and the junction held 16 bases outside the gene matches. This CDR3 region has 15 residues. The V gene's germline CDR1 is SNHLY and CDR2 FYNNEI. CDR3 sequence (DNA): TGTGCCAGCGGGGGGGTAGCCGCACGATCCAAGGAGCTGTTTTTT. Amino acid sequence: CASGGVAARSKELFF.

CDR3 coding DNA: TGTGCCAGCAGCCTACTCGCGGGGGATACGCAGTATTTT. Protein sequence: CASSLLAGDTQYF. V gene TRBV7-9 combines with J gene TRBJ2-3, with D perhaps matching TRBD2 (6 bases). The CDR3 loop spans 13 amino acids. Germline assignment: CDR1 SEHNR and CDR2 FQNEAQ (reference sequence). V gave up 5 bases and J gave up 6 bases, with 12 bases separating them.